These 21 T cell receptor beta chains share one sample of origin, sequenced in a study of technical replicates of blood from several donors. Method: immunoSEQ multiplex PCR; TCRdb's copy keeps in-frame clones and lacks some. The sample holds around 17,000 clones, around 87% seen once. Sequenced sample: PBMCs. The receptors shown here come from a human donor in good health.

The chain has TRBV7-6 and TRBJ2-5, with a tentative D call TRBD2 (5 bases). CDR1 SGHVS and CDR2 FNYEAQ come from the germline V gene. This CDR3 region has 14 residues. Trimming took 10 bases from V and 3 from J, leaving 18 bases between them. The CDR3 DNA sequence: TGTGCCACGAAAGCGGCCTGGGCCGAAGAGACCCAGTACTTC. This sequence encodes CATKAAWAEETQYF.

The CDR3 loop reads CASSPAQNRGTEAFF. The CDR3 DNA reads TGTGCCAGCAGTCCTGCTCAGAACAGGGGGACTGAAGCTTTCTTT. The rearrangement joins TRBV6-5 to TRBJ1-1, with TRBD1 identical over 8 bases. CDR1 MNHEY and CDR2 SVGAGI come from the germline V gene. V dropped 5 bases and J dropped 5; count of bases not matched to a gene: 10. This CDR3 has 15 amino acids.

The CDR3 protein is CASSLRQETQYF. DNA of the CDR3: TGTGCCAGCAGCTTGCGTCAAGAGACCCAGTACTTC. The chain is built from TRBV13 and TRBJ2-5; D gene uncertain. CDR3 length: 12 residues. Trimming shortened V by 3 bases and J by 2 bases, and 4 bases separated the two germline ends. Per germline, CDR1 PRHDT and CDR2 FYEKMQ (reference sequence).

The genes are TRBV27 and TRBJ2-7; 10 positions match TRBD2. After removal of 5 bases from V and 0 bases from J, the junction contained 4 bases not matched to a gene. Germline V gene data show CDR1 as MNHEY and CDR2 as SMNVEV (reference sequence). This CDR3 comprises 15 residues. The CDR3 nucleotides read TGTGCCAGCAGTCAAAGGACTAGCGGCTCCTACGAGCAGTACTTC. Translated: CASSQRTSGSYEQYF.

The DNA of the CDR3 is TGTGCCAGCTCACCTAATCCGGGGTCCTACGAGCAGTACTTC. It yields the protein CASSPNPGSYEQYF. The chain combines TRBV18 with TRBJ2-7, with D possibly being TRBD2 (5 bases). The ends were cut back, 3 bases at V and 1 base at J, with 10 bases in the middle. The CDR3 is 14 residues long. The V gene's germline CDR1 is KGHSH and CDR2 LQKENI.

This chain uses TRBV5-1 with TRBJ1-1, with D possibly TRBD1 on 6 matching bases. The germline V gene encodes CDR1 SGHRS and CDR2 YFSETQ. The V end lost 0 bases, the J end lost 3 bases, and 9 bases lay between the germline ends. This CDR3 contains 14 residues. The CDR3 coding sequence is TGCGCCAGCAGCTTGGATGGGGGCGACACTGAAGCTTTCTTT. Encoded protein: CASSLDGGDTEAFF.

The chain combines TRBV7-9 with TRBJ2-7, with 10 bases that match TRBD1. The CDR3 is made up of 16 amino acids. Per germline, CDR1 SEHNR and CDR2 FQNEAQ (reference sequence). J gave up 5 bases and V 0 bases, and 7 bases lay outside the gene matches. DNA for the CDR3: TGTGCCAGCAGCTTAGCGGCCGGGACAGGGGAACACGAGCAGTACTTC. It is translated as CASSLAAGTGEHEQYF.

This clone was recorded a few times. The chain has TRBV6-1 and TRBJ2-7; 7 bases fit TRBD2. Looked up from germline, CDR1 is MNHNS and CDR2 is SASEGT. V was pared by 1 base and J by 2 bases, with 2 bases of the junction left unmatched. This CDR3 has 14 residues. The CDR3 spells CASSEGGGAYEQYF. The CDR3 bases are TGTGCCAGCAGTGAAGGGGGAGGGGCCTACGAGCAGTACTTC.

This rearrangement joins TRBV7-9 to TRBJ2-2, with D hard to call. Germline V gene lookup returns CDR1 SEHNR and CDR2 FQNEAQ (reference sequence). Trimming took off 5 bases at V and 3 bases at J, with 25 bases between the two ends. This CDR3 has 19 amino acids. CDR3 residues: CASSTNRIRNEKDTGELFF. For the CDR3, the DNA is TGTGCCAGCAGCACCAACAGAATACGAAACGAAAAGGACACCGGGGAGCTGTTTTTT.

In this sample, this clone turned up a few times. The V call is TRBV9, the J call TRBJ1-4, with unresolved D. CDR1 SGDLS and CDR2 YYNGEE come from the germline V gene. V shed 1 base and J shed 1 base, with 8 bases lying between them. CDR3 length: 15 amino acids. The CDR3 here is CASSVSYVTNEKLFF. CDR3 bases: TGTGCCAGCAGCGTATCCTACGTAACTAATGAAAAACTGTTTTTT. The variable domain in full, completed from reference TRBV9 and TRBJ1-4, reads DSGVTQTPKHLITATGQRVTLRCSPRSGDLSVYWYQQSLDQGLQFLIQYYNGEERAKGNILERFSAQQFPDLHSELNLSSLELGDSALYFCASSVSYVTNEKLFFGSGTQLSVL.

The chain links TRBV18 to TRBJ1-5; D unresolved. V gave up 3 bases and J gave up 5 bases, with 14 bases separating them. The CDR3 totals 15 residues. The germline gives CDR1 KGHSH, CDR2 LQKENI. The CDR3 sequence is CASSPQPGEDQPQHF. CDR3 nucleotide sequence: TGTGCCAGCTCACCCCAACCTGGGGAGGATCAGCCCCAGCATTTT.

This clone appeared a single time. The chain combines TRBV30 with TRBJ2-7; D ambiguous. The CDR3 extends over 10 amino acids. V was cut by 5 bases and J by 4 bases, with 6 bases left in between. The germline V gene has CDR1 GTSNPN and CDR2 SVGIG (reference sequence). The CDR3 protein is CAWGKYEQYF. Written as DNA, the CDR3 is TGTGCCTGGGGCAAATACGAGCAGTACTTC.

The rearrangement uses TRBV5-8 and TRBJ1-4; tentative D call: TRBD1 (6 bases). The CDR3 sequence is 16 residues long. Germline V lookup: CDR1 SGHTS, CDR2 YDEGEE. Trimming left V 0 bases short and J 4 bases short, with 13 bases between. CDR3 nucleotide sequence: TGTGCCAGCAGCTTGGGGGCGACAGGTGTTAATGAAAAACTGTTTTTT. The encoded protein is CASSLGATGVNEKLFF.

This clone came up once. The V call is TRBV6-5, the J call TRBJ2-1; no definite D call. This CDR3 has 12 residues. V gave up 6 bases and J gave up 9 bases, with 12 bases separating them. Germline assignment: CDR1 MNHEY and CDR2 SVGAGI. The CDR3 here is CASRSLLGEQFF. The CDR3 nucleotides are TGTGCCAGCAGATCCCTTCTAGGTGAGCAGTTCTTC.

V and J are TRBV5-1 and TRBJ2-2; a possible D gene is TRBD2 (6 bases). Per germline, CDR1 SGHRS and CDR2 YFSETQ. Trimming pared 0 bases from V and 4 bases from J, leaving 7 bases between. CDR3 length: 14 amino acids. The CDR3 reads CASSLVEGTGELFF. CDR3 bases: TGCGCCAGCAGCTTGGTGGAGGGCACCGGGGAGCTGTTTTTT. The full variable domain, rest sourced from reference TRBV5-1 and TRBJ2-2, is KAGVTQTPRYLIKTRGQQVTLSCSPISGHRSVSWYQQTPGQGLQFLFEYFSETQRNKGNFPGRFSGRQFSNSRSEMNVSTLELGDSALYLCASSLVEGTGELFFGEGSRLTVL.

V and J are TRBV27 and TRBJ2-7; TRBD2 agrees at 11 bases. After removal of 2 bases from V and 6 bases from J, the junction contained 3 bases not matched to a gene. The germline CDR1 and CDR2 sequences are MNHEY and SMNVEV (reference sequence). This CDR3 is built from 14 residues. The CDR3 nucleotides read TGTGCCAGCAGTTTAGGAGGGACTAGCGGCGAGCAGTACTTC. This gives the protein CASSLGGTSGEQYF.

CDR3 coding DNA: TGTGCCAGCAGCTGGACAGGGAACGGAGCGCTGTTTTTT. This gives the protein CASSWTGNGALFF. This chain joins TRBV7-2 and TRBJ1-4; 8 bases fit TRBD1. CDR1 and CDR2 from the germline V gene are SGHTA and FQGNSA. V lost 4 bases to trimming and J lost 14 bases; unmatched junction nucleotides: 9. This CDR3 region has 13 residues.

The V and J genes are TRBV2 and TRBJ1-5; D gene unclear. The CDR3 runs to 12 residues. Germline V gene data show CDR1 as SNHLY and CDR2 as FYNNEI. V was shortened by 7 bases and J by 8 bases, with 12 bases between the two germline ends. CDR3 residues: CASTTAQEPQHF. In DNA, the CDR3 is TGTGCCAGCACTACCGCCCAGGAGCCCCAGCATTTT.

The chain employs TRBV18 and TRBJ2-1, with 7 bases that match TRBD2. CDR1 and CDR2 from the germline V gene are KGHSH and LQKENI. Losses at the gene ends were 6 bases for V and 5 bases for J; bases not matched to a gene: 4. This CDR3 comprises 13 residues. This CDR3 is CASSPREDNEQFF. CDR3 DNA sequence: TGTGCCAGCTCGCCTCGGGAGGACAATGAGCAGTTCTTC.

The chain uses TRBV5-4 and TRBJ1-2; 12 nucleotides agree with TRBD1. The CDR3 runs 16 residues. Germline V lookup: CDR1 SGHNT, CDR2 YYREEE (reference sequence). V was clipped by 4 bases and J by 1 base; unmatched bases: 5. The CDR3 region is CASSQGQGAINYGYTF. DNA for the CDR3: TGTGCCAGCAGCCAGGGACAGGGGGCGATTAACTATGGCTACACCTTC.

The count of this clone is one. The chain has TRBV5-1 and TRBJ1-3; D remains ambiguous. Per germline, CDR1 SGHRS and CDR2 YFSETQ. The CDR3 has 14 amino acids. Between the trimmed V and J ends, which lost 4 bases and 2 bases, there was a span of 10 bases. The CDR3 region is CASSQSAAGNTIYF. The CDR3 DNA follows: TGCGCCAGCAGCCAGTCCGCGGCTGGAAACACCATATATTTT.